Listed below are T cell receptor beta chains from one sample, sequenced in a study of neoadjuvant anti-PD-1 for oral cavity cancer. TCRdb's copy holds only in-frame clones and misses some; the assay was immunoSEQ multiplex PCR. The sample holds over 15,000 clones, about 70% seen once. The sample here was PBMCs, taken before nivolumab (anti-PD-1) treatment. These receptors came from a person aged 35 to 85 with oral cavity squamous cell carcinoma. CDR3s include the opening cysteine and the closing phenylalanine or tryptophan. The D gene is left open where the match is weak. Part of the rows lack a size; the others show once, few, many or a class for expanded clones.

D gene	V gene	clone size	J gene	CDR3 protein	CDR3 DNA
TRBD2	TRBV7-2	few	TRBJ2-1	CASSPLSGSGNEQFF	TGTGCCAGCAGCCCTCTCAGCGGGAGTGGCAATGAGCAGTTCTTC
TRBD2	TRBV7-2	.	TRBJ2-7	CASSLGSLAGTNNEQYF	TGTGCCAGCAGCCTAGGATCCCTAGCGGGGACGAACAACGAGCAGTACTTC
TRBD1	TRBV4-1	.	TRBJ2-3	CASTAGESGQGVGTQYF	TGCGCCAGCACAGCCGGGGAGTCGGGACAGGGGGTTGGTACGCAGTATTTT
.	TRBV29-1	.	TRBJ2-5	CSVRKGQALGGETQYF	TGCAGCGTCAGAAAAGGACAGGCCTTGGGGGGGGAGACCCAGTACTTC
.	TRBV9	few	TRBJ2-1	CASSEEPGQRSEQFF	TGTGCCAGCAGCGAGGAGCCCGGGCAACGAAGTGAGCAGTTCTTC
.	TRBV25-1	.	TRBJ1-1	CASSVSGRTPEAFF	TGTGCCAGCAGTGTTTCGGGCCGGACCCCTGAAGCTTTCTTT
TRBD1	TRBV6-5	.	TRBJ2-7	CASNGQGNEQYF	TGTGCCAGCAACGGACAGGGGAACGAGCAGTACTTC
TRBD2	TRBV10-1	.	TRBJ2-1	CASLAGAGSYNEQFF	TGCGCCAGCTTAGCGGGAGCGGGATCCTACAATGAGCAGTTCTTC
TRBD2	TRBV6-5	.	TRBJ2-7	CASSYSGLAADEQYF	TGTGCCAGCAGTTACTCAGGACTAGCTGCTGACGAGCAGTACTTC
.	TRBV7-8	.	TRBJ1-4	CASSSPRGTTNEKLFF	TGTGCCAGCAGCTCACCTAGGGGAACAACTAATGAAAAACTGTTTTTT
TRBD1	TRBV27	.	TRBJ1-5	CASSPDRVNQPQHF	TGTGCCAGCAGCCCGGACAGGGTCAATCAGCCCCAGCATTTT
.	TRBV6-5	.	TRBJ2-5	CASSGGSLSETQYF	TGTGCCAGCAGTGGGGGGAGTTTGTCCGAGACCCAGTACTTC
TRBD1	TRBV5-3	.	TRBJ2-6	CARSSRDSHSGANVLTF	TGTGCCAGAAGCTCCCGGGACAGCCACTCTGGGGCCAACGTCCTGACTTTC
TRBD1	TRBV6-1	.	TRBJ1-2	CASSGPGTDLYGYTF	TGTGCCAGCAGTGGACCCGGGACAGACCTCTATGGCTACACCTTC
.	TRBV30	.	TRBJ1-5	CAWSLGFNQPQHF	TGTGCCTGGAGTCTGGGGTTCAATCAGCCCCAGCATTTT
.	TRBV7-8	.	TRBJ1-2	CASSPPSSSAQSYGYTF	TGTGCCAGCAGCCCGCCCTCTTCCTCGGCTCAATCCTATGGCTACACCTTC
.	TRBV4-1	.	TRBJ1-1	CASSQGTNMNTEAFF	TGCGCCAGCAGCCAGGGGACAAATATGAACACTGAAGCTTTCTTT
TRBD1	TRBV6-5	.	TRBJ2-4	CASSPAQQGDIQYF	TGTGCCAGCAGTCCGGCCCAGCAGGGGGACATTCAGTACTTC
.	TRBV20-1	.	TRBJ2-7	CSATPGYEQYF	TGCAGTGCTACCCCAGGGTACGAGCAGTACTTC
.	TRBV27	once	TRBJ1-2	CASRAHNANYGYTF	TGTGCCAGCAGGGCCCACAACGCTAACTATGGCTACACCTTC
.	TRBV9	.	TRBJ2-3	CASSGNTDTQYF	TGTGCCAGCAGCGGAAACACAGATACGCAGTATTTT
.	TRBV10-3	.	TRBJ2-2	CAITEVNTGELFF	TGTGCCATCACGGAGGTCAACACCGGGGAGCTGTTTTTT
.	TRBV5-5	.	TRBJ1-2	CASSYSPYGYTF	TGTGCCAGCAGCTATAGCCCCTATGGCTACACCTTC
.	TRBV29-1	.	TRBJ2-7	CSVRDGGSSYEQYF	TGCAGCGTGAGGGACGGTGGGAGCTCCTACGAGCAGTACTTC
TRBD1	TRBV2	.	TRBJ1-2	CASSEPGQPSYGYTF	TGTGCCAGCAGTGAGCCGGGACAGCCATCCTATGGCTACACCTTC
.	TRBV6-1	.	TRBJ2-7	CASSWGSYEQYF	TGTGCCAGCAGTTGGGGGTCCTACGAGCAGTACTTC
.	TRBV6-1	few	TRBJ1-5	CASSLPGLSNQPQHF	TGTGCCAGCAGTCTACCGGGACTTAGCAATCAGCCCCAGCATTTT
.	TRBV2	.	TRBJ2-7	CASSEPFEVEQYF	TGTGCCAGCAGTGAACCCTTTGAGGTGGAGCAGTACTTC
TRBD1	TRBV19	.	TRBJ1-2	CASSGTVQGYGYTF	TGTGCCAGTAGCGGGACAGTTCAAGGCTATGGCTACACCTTC
.	TRBV7-9	.	TRBJ2-7	CASSFRDFTYEQYF	TGTGCCAGCAGCTTCCGGGACTTTACCTACGAGCAGTACTTC
TRBD1	TRBV4-1	few	TRBJ2-7	CASSQDQGAVSRQYF	TGCGCCAGCAGCCAAGATCAGGGGGCGGTAAGTCGGCAGTACTTC
.	TRBV5-1	.	TRBJ1-4	CASSFTGSGGEKLFF	TGCGCCAGCAGCTTTACAGGGTCCGGTGGGGAAAAACTGTTTTTT
TRBD1	TRBV19	.	TRBJ1-2	CASSILGQGAFGYTF	TGTGCCAGTAGTATACTGGGACAGGGGGCATTTGGCTACACCTTC
TRBD1	TRBV27	.	TRBJ2-7	CASSFSAGTGSEQYF	TGTGCCAGCAGTTTTTCAGCCGGGACAGGAAGCGAGCAGTACTTC
TRBD2	TRBV19	.	TRBJ2-2	CASTPLAGGPGELFF	TGTGCCAGCACCCCCCTAGCGGGAGGGCCCGGGGAGCTGTTTTTT
.	TRBV7-9	.	TRBJ2-2	CASSDPGKVAGELFF	TGTGCCAGCAGCGACCCAGGGAAAGTCGCCGGGGAGCTGTTTTTT
.	TRBV18	few	TRBJ2-3	CASSPQPSTDTQYF	TGTGCCAGCTCACCACAACCTAGCACAGATACGCAGTATTTT
.	TRBV15	.	TRBJ1-1	CATAGENTEAFF	TGTGCCACCGCAGGGGAGAACACTGAAGCTTTCTTT
TRBD2	TRBV2	.	TRBJ2-3	CASRIGLAASTDTQYF	TGTGCCAGCAGGATCGGACTAGCGGCTAGCACAGATACGCAGTATTTT
.	TRBV5-1	.	TRBJ1-1	CASRRANTEAFF	TGCGCCAGCAGGCGAGCGAACACTGAAGCTTTCTTT